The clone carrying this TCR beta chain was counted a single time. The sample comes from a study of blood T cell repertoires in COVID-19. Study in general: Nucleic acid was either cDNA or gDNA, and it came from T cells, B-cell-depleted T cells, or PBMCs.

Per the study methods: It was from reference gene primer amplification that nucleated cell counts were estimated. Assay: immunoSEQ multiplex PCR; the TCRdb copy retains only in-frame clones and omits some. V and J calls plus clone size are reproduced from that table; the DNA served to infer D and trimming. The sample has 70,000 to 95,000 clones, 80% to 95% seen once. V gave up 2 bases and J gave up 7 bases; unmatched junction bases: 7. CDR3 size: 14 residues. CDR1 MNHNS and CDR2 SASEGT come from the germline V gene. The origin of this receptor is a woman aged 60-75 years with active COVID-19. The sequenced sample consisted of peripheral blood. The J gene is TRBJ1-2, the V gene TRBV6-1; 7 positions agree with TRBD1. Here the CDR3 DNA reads TGTGCCAGCAGTGAATTTAGACAGGGCGGTGGCTACACCTTC. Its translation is CASSEFRQGGGYTF.